This T cell receptor (beta chain) was sequenced in a study of cytomegalovirus exposure and HLA in healthy donors. The primer mix had 60 Vbeta and 13 Jbeta primers. Clones were read by immunoSEQ multiplex PCR, and TCRdb kept only the in-frame ones, dropping some. The sample lists about 7,200 clones, roughly half occurring once. The ends were cut back, 5 bases at V and 8 bases at J, with 12 bases in the middle. Germline loops: CDR1 GTSNPN, CDR2 SVGIG (reference sequence). The CDR3 is 11 residues long. This clone has more than one count but fewer than ten. The sequencing input was PBMCs. The chain is built from TRBV30 and TRBJ1-2; TRBD1 might be the D (6 bases). The receptor comes from a man aged 25 to 40 in good health and CMV-seropositive. CDR3 in amino acids: CAWPTGGGYTF. The DNA of the CDR3 is TGTGCCTGGCCGACAGGCGGCGGCTACACCTTC.